This entry lists 29 T cell receptor beta chains sequenced from one sample in a study of CD8 T cells in Susac syndrome. An input of about 0.45 to 1 ug of RNA was subjected to reverse transcription using random hexamers. In TCRdb, the immunoSEQ multiplex PCR reads were re-called with MiXCR into one record per CDR3 protein. This sample has 250,000 to 300,000 distinct CDR3 sequences, with around nine tenths found just once. Sequenced input: CD8+ T cells from PBMCs. All receptors come from a human donor with multiple sclerosis.

The rearrangement uses TRBV27 and TRBJ2-3; 11 bases match TRBD2. Germline assignment: CDR1 MNHEY and CDR2 SMNVEV (reference sequence). V dropped 4 bases and J dropped 2; count of bases not matched to a gene: 14. CDR3 size: 19 residues. CDR3: CASSSLTSGSLGATDTQYF. DNA of the CDR3: TGTGCCAGCAGTTCCCTTACTAGCGGGAGTTTAGGAGCCACAGATACGCAGTATTTT.

This clonotype was counted once. The CDR3 does not end in the conserved phenylalanine or tryptophan, so this is likely a read error. The chain uses TRBV29-1 and TRBJ2-7, with D possibly matching TRBD2 (5 bases). Trimming cost V 0 bases and J 7 bases, with 16 bases left between them. CDR3 size: 14 residues. Germline V gene lookup returns CDR1 SQVTM and CDR2 ANQGSEA. The CDR3 loop reads CSVEDERGIGEQYL. CDR3 coding DNA: TGCAGCGTTGAAGACGAGAGAGGGATCGGGGAGCAGTACCTC.

The V call is TRBV7-9, the J call TRBJ2-7; D ambiguous. The germline V gene encodes CDR1 SEHNR and CDR2 FQNEAQ (reference sequence). CDR3 length: 14 residues. Trimming took 5 bases from V and 3 from J, leaving 14 bases between them. CDR3 residues: CASSDTTRNYEQYF. CDR3 bases: TGTGCCAGCAGCGATACGACAAGGAACTACGAGCAGTACTTC.

This chain joins TRBV5-4 and TRBJ2-3; D tentatively reads TRBD1 or TRBD2 (6 bases each). The germline CDR1 and CDR2 sequences are SGHNT and YYREEE (reference sequence). V was clipped by 1 base and J by 3 bases, with 9 bases between them. The CDR3 is 14 residues long. CDR3 sequence (DNA): TGTGCCAGCAGCTTGACAGGGAGGACAGATACGCAGTATTTT. Protein product: CASSLTGRTDTQYF.

This chain links TRBV5-4 with TRBJ1-1; no clear D. The germline V gene encodes CDR1 SGHNT and CDR2 YYREEE (reference sequence). V shed 1 base and J shed 0 bases, with 10 bases lying between them. This CDR3 is 15 amino acids long. This CDR3 is CASSLKGFMNTEAFF. The DNA for the CDR3 is TGTGCCAGCAGCTTGAAGGGCTTCATGAACACTGAAGCTTTCTTT.

The chain joins TRBV4-3 to TRBJ1-2; 9 positions agree with TRBD1. Germline V gene data show CDR1 as LGHNA and CDR2 as YSLEER. CDR3 size: 18 residues. V dropped 0 bases and J dropped 3; count of bases not matched to a gene: 11. The CDR3 is CASSQEWGQGQDDYGYTF. CDR3 DNA sequence: TGCGCCAGCAGCCAAGAGTGGGGACAGGGCCAGGATGACTATGGCTACACCTTC.

The rearrangement joins TRBV19 to TRBJ2-1; D unresolved. The germline V gene has CDR1 LNHDA and CDR2 SQIVND (reference sequence). CDR3 length: 14 residues. Trimming took off 9 bases at V and 3 bases at J, with 15 bases between the two ends. The CDR3 DNA reads as TGTGCCAGCTCCAGTCGAACGGGCTACAATGAGCAGTTCTTC. Amino acid sequence: CASSSRTGYNEQFF. The full variable domain, with the rest looked up from reference TRBV19 and TRBJ2-1, is DGGITQSPKYLFRKEGQNVTLSCEQNLNHDAMYWYRQDPGQGLRLIYYSQIVNDFQKGDIAEGYSVSREKKESFPLTVTSAQKNPTAFYLCASSSRTGYNEQFFGPGTRLTVL.

The V gene is TRBV14, the J gene TRBJ2-5; 8 bases are shared with TRBD2. Germline trimming cut 1 base from V and 0 bases from J; bases unmatched to any gene: 4. The CDR3 sequence is 16 residues long. The germline gives CDR1 SGHDN, CDR2 FVKESK. The CDR3: CASSQGLGLDQETQYF. DNA of the CDR3: TGTGCCAGCAGCCAAGGCTTGGGACTAGACCAAGAGACCCAGTACTTC. The complete variable domain, with remaining parts taken from reference TRBV14 and TRBJ2-5, reads EAGVTQFPSHSVIEKGQTVTLRCDPISGHDNLYWYRRVMGKEIKFLLHFVKESKQDESGMPNNRFLAERTGGTYSTLKVQPAELEDSGVYFCASSQGLGLDQETQYFGPGTRLLVL.

The chain couples TRBV19 to TRBJ2-4, with TRBD2 as a possible D gene (5 bases). The V and J ends lost 3 bases and 3 bases respectively, with 12 bases between them. CDR1 and CDR2 (germline): LNHDA, SQIVND (reference sequence). The CDR3 is made up of 15 amino acids. CDR3 sequence: CASSMGSRGKNIQYF. Here the CDR3 DNA reads TGTGCCAGTAGTATGGGCAGCCGGGGCAAAAACATTCAGTACTTC.

V and J are TRBV6-5 and TRBJ2-7; D remains ambiguous. In germline, CDR1 is MNHEY, CDR2 SVGAGI. V was cut by 10 bases and J by 0 bases, with 19 bases left in between. CDR3 length: 15 residues. The CDR3, as DNA: TGTGCCATCCTAAAGTCTGGCGGCAACTCCTACGAGCAGTACTTC. Residues: CAILKSGGNSYEQYF.

The genes are TRBV6-2 or TRBV6-3 and TRBJ2-5, with 11 bases fitting TRBD1. J was trimmed by 5 bases and V by 2 bases; bases with no gene match: 10. Germline CDR1 MNHEY, CDR2 SVGEGT. The CDR3 is 17 residues long. The CDR3: CASSYPPGQGAGETQYF. CDR3 nucleotides: TGTGCCAGCAGTTACCCCCCCGGACAGGGGGCGGGTGAGACCCAGTACTTC.

This clonotype was recorded once. The rearrangement links TRBV3-1 to TRBJ1-3; D unclear. Germline V lookup: CDR1 LGHDT, CDR2 YNNKEL (reference sequence). The CDR3 length is 15 residues. V was shortened by 7 bases and J by 2 bases, with 15 bases between the two germline ends. This CDR3 is CASTPAYKPGNTIYF. The CDR3 DNA reads TGTGCCAGCACCCCCGCTTATAAACCTGGAAACACCATATATTTT. The full variable domain, in which reference TRBV3-1 and TRBJ1-3 provide the parts outside the CDR3, is DTAVSQTPKYLVTQMGNDKSIKCEQNLGHDTMYWYKQDSKKFLKIMFSYNNKELIINETVPNRFSPKSPDKAHLNLHINSLELGDSAVYFCASTPAYKPGNTIYFGEGSWLTVV.

The rearrangement joins TRBV4-3 to TRBJ2-1; D is unresolved. The CDR3 runs 13 residues. Germline values: CDR1 LGHNA, CDR2 YSLEER. V was trimmed by 4 bases and J by 4 bases, leaving 8 bases between them. CDR3 loop: CASSLSMYNEQFF. The CDR3 bases are TGCGCCAGCAGCCTATCTATGTACAATGAGCAGTTCTTC.

This clonotype was found once. The chain uses TRBV3-1 and TRBJ2-5; TRBD1 aligns across 9 bases. Looked up from germline, CDR1 is LGHDT and CDR2 is YNNKEL (reference sequence). V was clipped by 0 bases and J by 0 bases; unmatched bases: 20. The CDR3 is made up of 22 amino acids. The CDR3 reads CASSQEGSGTGTWLGYQETQYF. The CDR3 region has the DNA TGTGCCAGCAGCCAAGAGGGGTCCGGGACAGGGACCTGGTTGGGGTACCAAGAGACCCAGTACTTC.

The CDR3 loop is CASSRRSPGTGMNSPLHF. Written as DNA, the CDR3 is TGTGCCAGCAGCCGACGCTCGCCCGGGACCGGGATGAATTCACCCCTCCACTTT. V gene TRBV7-9 combines with J gene TRBJ1-6; tentative D call: TRBD1 (5 bases). The CDR3 has 18 amino acids. CDR1 is SEHNR, CDR2 FQNEAQ, per germline (reference sequence). The V end was cut by 5 bases, the J end by 7 bases, with 24 bases between.

V gene TRBV23-1 combines with J gene TRBJ2-1; D remains ambiguous. TRBV23-1 is identified as an open reading frame with a role that is uncertain. The CDR3 consists of 12 residues. Trimming took off 3 bases at V and 5 bases at J, with 5 bases between the two ends. CDR3 bases: TGCGCCAGCAGTCAGTGGCACAATGAGCAGTTCTTC. Translated: CASSQWHNEQFF.

The gene calls are TRBV5-6 and TRBJ2-1, with D uncertain. From germline, CDR1 is SGHDT and CDR2 YYEEEE. V dropped 7 bases and J dropped 1 base, with 9 bases sitting between them. The CDR3 runs 13 residues. The CDR3 loop reads CASVVWSYNEQFF. Written as DNA, the CDR3 is TGTGCCAGCGTCGTTTGGTCCTACAATGAGCAGTTCTTC.

As DNA, the CDR3 is TGTGCCACCAGGGCCTCTACAATAGCCAAAAACATTCAGTACTTC. Protein sequence: CATRASTIAKNIQYF. This chain links TRBV15 with TRBJ2-4; D is undetermined. V lost 6 bases and J 0 bases, leaving 12 bases between the germline ends. There are 15 residues in the CDR3. Germline V gene data show CDR1 as LNHNV and CDR2 as YYDKDF (reference sequence). Combining the CDR3 with reference TRBV15 and TRBJ2-4 gives the whole variable domain DAMVIQNPRYQVTQFGKPVTLSCSQTLNHNVMYWYQQKSSQAPKLLFHYYDKDFNNEADTPDNFQSRRPNTSFCFLDIRSPGLGDTAMYLCATRASTIAKNIQYFGAGTRLSVL.

The chain is built from TRBV5-1 and TRBJ2-1; 8 bases are a match to TRBD1. J lost 2 bases, V lost 2 bases, and 6 bases had no gene match. CDR1 is SGHRS, CDR2 YFSETQ, per germline. The CDR3 loop spans 16 amino acids. The CDR3 DNA sequence: TGCGCCAGCAGCTTCCGACAGGGGCTTGCCTACAATGAGCAGTTCTTC. This sequence encodes CASSFRQGLAYNEQFF.

The chain uses TRBV24-1 and TRBJ2-7; 7 positions agree with TRBD1. The germline CDR1 and CDR2 sequences are KGHDR and SFDVKD. The CDR3 loop spans 15 amino acids. With 4 bases clipped from V and 1 base from J, the junction kept 6 bases outside the gene matches. CDR3 region: CATSDPGGSSYEQYF. The CDR3 nucleotides read TGTGCCACCAGTGACCCAGGGGGATCTTCCTACGAGCAGTACTTC.

This chain links TRBV15 with TRBJ1-4; TRBD1 might be the D (5 bases). Germline V gene data show CDR1 as LNHNV and CDR2 as YYDKDF (reference sequence). The CDR3 spans 16 residues. V lost 1 base and J lost 6, with 15 bases in between. The CDR3 sequence: CATSRGGGGGDEKLFF. DNA for the CDR3: TGTGCCACCAGCAGAGGTGGCGGGGGTGGGGATGAAAAACTGTTTTTT.

The chain carries TRBV20-1 and TRBJ2-1; a weak D match, TRBD1 (6 bases). The CDR3 has 14 amino acids. Germline V gene data show CDR1 as DFQATT and CDR2 as SNEGSKA (reference sequence). Deletions cut 5 bases from V and 2 bases from J, with 13 bases between. The CDR3 region has the DNA TGCAGTGCTCCAGGACAGATTACCTACAATGAGCAGTTCTTC. It is translated as CSAPGQITYNEQFF.

The rearrangement joins TRBV6-1 to TRBJ2-7; D is unresolved. The CDR3 runs 10 residues. Trimming left V 4 bases short and J 8 bases short, with 6 bases between. The germline gives CDR1 MNHNS, CDR2 SASEGT. The DNA for the CDR3 is TGTGCCAGCAGTGTCACGCAGCAGTACTTC. Encoded protein: CASSVTQQYF.

The rearrangement uses TRBV5-1 and TRBJ1-1; 7 nucleotides match TRBD1. Germline lookup yields CDR1 SGHRS and CDR2 YFSETQ. This CDR3 is 16 amino acids long. The trim removed 0 bases at V and 0 bases at J, leaving 5 bases unmatched. The CDR3 sequence: CASSLGTGIMNTEAFF. CDR3 nucleotides: TGCGCCAGCAGCTTGGGGACAGGCATCATGAACACTGAAGCTTTCTTT.

This sequence joins TRBV25-1 and TRBJ2-7; TRBD1 matches 9 bases. The germline V gene encodes CDR1 MGHDK and CDR2 SYGVNS. The CDR3 runs 13 residues. V lost 7 bases, J lost 3 bases, and 4 bases stayed unmatched. The CDR3 protein is CASTLTGGYEQYF. The CDR3, as DNA: TGTGCCAGCACCTTGACAGGGGGCTACGAGCAGTACTTC.

The chain's CDR3 is CASSPVAGAYNEQFF. For the CDR3, the DNA is TGTGCCAGCAGCCCAGTAGCGGGGGCCTACAATGAGCAGTTCTTC. This chain connects TRBV7-9 to TRBJ2-1, with 9 bases that match TRBD2. The CDR3 consists of 15 residues. Germline loops: CDR1 SEHNR, CDR2 FQNEAQ (reference sequence). The V segment lost 5 bases and the J segment 2 bases; nucleotides outside the gene matches: 4. Filled out from reference TRBV7-9 and TRBJ2-1, the complete variable domain reads DTGVSQNPRHKITKRGQNVTFRCDPISEHNRLYWYRQTLGQGPEFLTYFQNEAQLEKSRLLSDRFSAERPKGSFSTLEIQRTEQGDSAMYLCASSPVAGAYNEQFFGPGTRLTVL.

The V call is TRBV14, the J call TRBJ1-1; possible D gene TRBD1, 5 bases. Germline V gene sequence: CDR1 SGHDN, CDR2 FVKESK. The CDR3 runs 15 residues. The V gene lost 6 bases and the J gene lost 0 bases, with 14 bases spanning the gap. CDR3 in DNA: TGTGCCAGCAGGCCTAGTTCAGGGATGAACACTGAAGCTTTCTTT. Translating gives CASRPSSGMNTEAFF.

This chain connects TRBV12-3 or TRBV12-4 to TRBJ2-5, with D tentatively TRBD2 (5 bases). Between the trimmed V and J ends, which lost 1 base and 5 bases, there was a span of 8 bases. This CDR3 contains 13 residues. The CDR3 loop reads CASSLVATETQYF. Written as DNA, the CDR3 is TGTGCCAGCAGTTTAGTAGCGACGGAGACCCAGTACTTC.

The chain uses TRBV4-3 and TRBJ1-1; 7 bases line up with TRBD1. The V gene's germline CDR1 is LGHNA and CDR2 YSLEER. The junction had 6 bases not matched to a gene; V was cut back by 0 bases and J by 5 bases. CDR3 length: 15 amino acids. The CDR3: CASSQDRQGGTEAFF. The CDR3 DNA reads TGCGCCAGCAGCCAAGATCGCCAGGGGGGGACTGAAGCTTTCTTT.